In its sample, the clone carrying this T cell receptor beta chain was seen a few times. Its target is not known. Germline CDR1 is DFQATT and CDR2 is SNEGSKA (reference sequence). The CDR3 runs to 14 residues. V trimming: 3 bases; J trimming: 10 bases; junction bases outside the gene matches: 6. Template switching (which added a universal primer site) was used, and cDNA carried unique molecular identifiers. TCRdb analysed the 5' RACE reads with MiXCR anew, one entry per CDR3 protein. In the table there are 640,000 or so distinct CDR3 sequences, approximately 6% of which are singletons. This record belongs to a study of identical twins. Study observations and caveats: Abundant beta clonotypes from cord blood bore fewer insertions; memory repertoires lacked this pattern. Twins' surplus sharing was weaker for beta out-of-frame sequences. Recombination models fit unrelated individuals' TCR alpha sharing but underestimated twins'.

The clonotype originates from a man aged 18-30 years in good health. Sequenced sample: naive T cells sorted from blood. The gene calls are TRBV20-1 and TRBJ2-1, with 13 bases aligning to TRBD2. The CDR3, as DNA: TGCAGTGCTAGTGGACTAGCGGGAGCATTAGAGCAGTTCTTC. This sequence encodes CSASGLAGALEQFF.